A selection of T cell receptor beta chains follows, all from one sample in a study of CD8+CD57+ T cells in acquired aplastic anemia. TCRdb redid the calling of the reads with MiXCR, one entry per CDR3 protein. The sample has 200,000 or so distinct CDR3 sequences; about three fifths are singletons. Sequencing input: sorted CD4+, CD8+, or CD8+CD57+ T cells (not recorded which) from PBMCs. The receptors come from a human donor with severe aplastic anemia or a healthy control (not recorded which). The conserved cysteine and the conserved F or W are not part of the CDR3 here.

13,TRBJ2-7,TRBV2,ASSEAFREDYEQY
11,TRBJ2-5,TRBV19,ASRDRGRETQY
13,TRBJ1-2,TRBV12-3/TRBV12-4,ASSFSPGQGWGYT
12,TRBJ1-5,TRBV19,ASSMAGNNQPQH
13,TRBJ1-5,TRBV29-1,SVGGGRGGNQPQH
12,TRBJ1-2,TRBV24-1,ATSDPGQGRGYT
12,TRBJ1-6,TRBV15,ATSNRDAESPLH
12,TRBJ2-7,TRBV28,ASSSPGQAYEQY
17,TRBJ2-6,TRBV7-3,ASSLRSSGAISGANVLT
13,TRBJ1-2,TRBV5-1,ASSLGTEWSYGYT
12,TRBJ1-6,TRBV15,ATSNRVPNSPLH
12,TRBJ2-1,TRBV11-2,ASSRGAGGHEQF
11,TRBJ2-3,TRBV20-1,SALGTSVDTQY
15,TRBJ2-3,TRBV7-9,ASRPTGTGMGPDTQY
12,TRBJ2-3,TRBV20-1,SARDRGRADTQY
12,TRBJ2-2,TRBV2,ASSEAMGFGELF
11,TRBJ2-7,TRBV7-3,ATSSGGDDEQY
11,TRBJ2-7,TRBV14,ASSDGPSYEQY
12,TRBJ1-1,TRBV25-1,ASSEMTASGEAF
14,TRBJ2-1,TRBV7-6,ASSLAWPPGEDEQF
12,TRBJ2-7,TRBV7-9,ASSFTGDYYEQY
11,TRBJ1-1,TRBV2,ASTHFTNTEAF
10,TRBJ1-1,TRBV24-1,ATSGPQGDAF
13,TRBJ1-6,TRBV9,ASSVADFGNSPLH
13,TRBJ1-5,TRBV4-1,ASSQALEGFQPQH
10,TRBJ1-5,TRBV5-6,ASSLAIGTQH
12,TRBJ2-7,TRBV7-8,ASSPPQGAGEQY